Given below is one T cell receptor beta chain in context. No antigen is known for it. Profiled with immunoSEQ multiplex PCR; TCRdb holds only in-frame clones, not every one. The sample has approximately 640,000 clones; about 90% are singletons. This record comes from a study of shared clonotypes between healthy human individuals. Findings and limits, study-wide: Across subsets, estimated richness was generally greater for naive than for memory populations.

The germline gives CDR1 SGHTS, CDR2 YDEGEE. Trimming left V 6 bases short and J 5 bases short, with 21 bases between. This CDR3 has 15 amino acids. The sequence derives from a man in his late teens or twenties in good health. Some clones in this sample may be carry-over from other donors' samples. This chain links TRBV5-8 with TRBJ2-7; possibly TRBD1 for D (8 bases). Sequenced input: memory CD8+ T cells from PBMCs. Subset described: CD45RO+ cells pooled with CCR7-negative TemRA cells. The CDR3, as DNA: TGTGCCAGCACGGTTCGGACAGGGAGGGTAGACGAGCAGTACTTC. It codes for CASTVRTGRVDEQYF.